This TCR beta chain was obtained from a study of Graves' ophthalmopathy and Graves' hyperthyroidism. Ten or more counts support this clonotype. The antigen is not known. Broader study findings: A roughly 80% specificity and 85% to 90% sensitivity were achieved by a 13-signature model that separated ophthalmopathy from stable hyperthyroidism.

Enrolled hyperthyroidism patients had a new diagnosis, a duration under 2 months, and an age of 18 to 65. Lactation, pregnancy, uncontrolled infections and other autoimmune diseases were all grounds for excluding patients. Germline V CDR1 and CDR2: WSHSY, SAAADI. The CDR3 extends over 16 amino acids. The V and J ends lost 6 bases and 4 bases respectively, with 21 bases between them. Using RNA transcripts, the TCR beta CDR3 regions were amplified. In the first round, RT-PCR was carried out with HTBI primers, and a multiplex PCR formed the second round. TCRdb ran MiXCR on the multiplex PCR reads and lists one entry per CDR3 protein. The sample yields around 1,000,000 distinct CDR3 sequences, less than 45% seen once.

The clonotype originates from an adult man with Graves' hyperthyroidism. V is TRBV10-2 and J is TRBJ1-1; D may be TRBD1 (5 bases). Sequencing input: peripheral blood or thyroid tissue (not recorded which). In nucleotides, the CDR3 is TGCGCCAGCAGGGAAGGGACCGCCAGAAGGGGCACTGAAGCTTTCTTT. Translation: CASREGTARRGTEAFF.